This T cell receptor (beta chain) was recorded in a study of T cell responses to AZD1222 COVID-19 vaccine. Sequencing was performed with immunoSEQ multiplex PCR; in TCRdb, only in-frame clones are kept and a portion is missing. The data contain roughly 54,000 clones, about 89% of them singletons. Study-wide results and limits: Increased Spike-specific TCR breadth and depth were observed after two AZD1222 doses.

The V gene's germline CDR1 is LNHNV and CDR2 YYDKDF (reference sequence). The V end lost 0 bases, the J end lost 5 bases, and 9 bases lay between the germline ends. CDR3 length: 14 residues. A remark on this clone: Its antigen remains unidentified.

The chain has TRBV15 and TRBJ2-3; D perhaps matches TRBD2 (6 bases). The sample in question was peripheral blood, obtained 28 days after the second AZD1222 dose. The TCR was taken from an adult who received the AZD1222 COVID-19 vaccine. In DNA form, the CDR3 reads TGTGCCACCAGCAGAGATCAAGCGGGAGATACGCAGTATTTT. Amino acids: CATSRDQAGDTQYF.